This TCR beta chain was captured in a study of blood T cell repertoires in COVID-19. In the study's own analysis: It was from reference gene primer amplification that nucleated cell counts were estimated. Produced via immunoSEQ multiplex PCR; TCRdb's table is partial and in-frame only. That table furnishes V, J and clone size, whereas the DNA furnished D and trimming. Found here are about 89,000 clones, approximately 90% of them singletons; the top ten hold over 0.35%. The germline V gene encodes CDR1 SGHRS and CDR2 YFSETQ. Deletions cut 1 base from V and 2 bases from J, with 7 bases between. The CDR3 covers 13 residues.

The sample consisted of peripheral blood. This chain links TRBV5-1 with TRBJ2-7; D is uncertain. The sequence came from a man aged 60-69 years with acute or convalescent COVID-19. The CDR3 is CASSLSQAYEQYF. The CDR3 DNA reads TGCGCCAGCAGCTTGTCCCAGGCCTACGAGCAGTACTTC.